Listed below are T cell receptor beta chains from one sample, sequenced in a study of blood T cell repertoires in COVID-19. TCRdb keeps only in-frame clones here, not all; method: immunoSEQ multiplex PCR. The sample shows roughly 300,000 clones, 65% to 90% of them seen only once. The specimen sequenced was peripheral blood. The receptors were gathered from a human donor in a cohort sampled during active COVID-19. Each CDR3 is given with its conserved first and last residue. The order of the fields is CDR3 protein, J gene, V gene, clone size. Size values are once, few and many counts, or a class for expanded clones, and some rows have none.

CDR3: CATSDPAGGVTDTQYF
J: TRBJ2-3
V: TRBV24-1
size: .

CDR3: CASSEGTGGTYEQYF
J: TRBJ2-7
V: TRBV6-1
size: once

CDR3: CASSEVEGRAFF
J: TRBJ1-1
V: TRBV6-1
size: .

CDR3: CASSPGLPYYEQYF
J: TRBJ2-7
V: TRBV7-3
size: few

CDR3: CATSRQGANTGELFF
J: TRBJ2-2
V: TRBV15
size: .

CDR3: CASSYVRGYGYTF
J: TRBJ1-2
V: TRBV6-5
size: .

CDR3: CASSDFGGLLGTGELFF
J: TRBJ2-2
V: TRBV25-1
size: once

CDR3: CASSLVLSGTDTQYF
J: TRBJ2-3
V: TRBV7-9
size: .

CDR3: CASSIDGTGGETQYF
J: TRBJ2-5
V: TRBV19
size: .

CDR3: CASSVTGVSTYGYTF
J: TRBJ1-2
V: TRBV9
size: .

CDR3: CASSFGGGYNEQFF
J: TRBJ2-1
V: TRBV5-1
size: .

CDR3: CASSESGQGAGNTIYF
J: TRBJ1-3
V: TRBV10-2
size: once

CDR3: CASSIGTEAFF
J: TRBJ1-1
V: TRBV13
size: .

CDR3: CASSPKNTGELFF
J: TRBJ2-2
V: TRBV11-3
size: .